This is a list of T cell receptor beta chains from one sample in a study of shared clonotypes between healthy human individuals. Sequenced by immunoSEQ multiplex PCR; TCRdb stores in-frame clones only, minus some. The sample has 450,000 to 500,000 clones, almost 80% seen once. The sequenced sample was PBMCs. These receptors came from a middle-aged woman in good health. Some clones in this sample may be carry-over from other donors' samples. Both conserved end residues are part of each CDR3. The D gene is left open where the match is weak. Clone size is given for some rows only: seen once, a few or many times, or a class if the clone is expanded.

V gene	D gene	clone size	J gene	CDR3 protein	CDR3 DNA
TRBV4-2	TRBD2	.	TRBJ2-5	CASSQDSGSWETQYF	TGTGCCAGCAGCCAAGATAGCGGGAGTTGGGAGACCCAGTACTTC
TRBV5-8	TRBD1	.	TRBJ2-7	CASRYRGEDEQYF	TGTGCCAGCAGGTACAGGGGTGAAGACGAGCAGTACTTC
TRBV10-3	.	.	TRBJ1-5	CAISDPRGQPQHF	TGTGCCATCAGTGATCCCCGGGGTCAGCCCCAGCATTTT
TRBV28	.	.	TRBJ2-1	CASSEQYNEQFF	TGTGCCAGCAGCGAGCAGTACAATGAGCAGTTCTTC
TRBV19	.	.	TRBJ1-5	CASSMVSQPQHF	TGTGCCAGTAGTATGGTGAGTCAGCCCCAGCATTTT
TRBV7-2	.	.	TRBJ2-5	CASSSGFVETQYF	TGTGCCAGCAGCTCTGGGTTCGTGGAGACCCAGTACTTC
TRBV5-8	TRBD2	.	TRBJ2-1	CASSFSGRASYNEQFF	TGTGCCAGCAGCTTTAGCGGGAGGGCCTCTTACAATGAGCAGTTCTTC
TRBV28	TRBD1	.	TRBJ2-7	CASSSEGTGTYEQYF	TGTGCCAGCAGTTCAGAGGGGACAGGGACCTACGAGCAGTACTTC
TRBV7-7	.	.	TRBJ2-3	CASSLGRGSVDTQYF	TGTGCCAGCAGCTTAGGCCGGGGGAGCGTGGATACGCAGTATTTT
TRBV9	.	.	TRBJ1-1	CASSVHHSNTEAFF	TGTGCCAGCAGCGTACACCACTCGAACACTGAAGCTTTCTTT
TRBV15	.	.	TRBJ2-7	CATSRDFGGTYEQYF	TGTGCCACCAGCAGAGATTTTGGGGGAACCTACGAGCAGTACTTC
TRBV28	TRBD2	.	TRBJ2-3	CASSTFRLAGTTDTQYF	TGTGCCAGCAGTACCTTCCGACTAGCGGGGACCACAGATACGCAGTATTTT
TRBV29-1	TRBD1	.	TRBJ2-7	CSASGTERYEQYF	TGCAGCGCATCCGGGACAGAGCGCTACGAGCAGTACTTC
TRBV19	.	.	TRBJ2-7	CASSTDYEQYF	TGTGCCAGTAGTACGGATTACGAGCAGTACTTC
TRBV19	TRBD2	many	TRBJ2-3	CASRLAGSDTQYF	TGTGCCAGTCGATTAGCGGGGTCAGATACGCAGTATTTT
TRBV6-1	.	few	TRBJ2-1	CASSEKSGSYNEQFF	TGTGCCAGCAGTGAAAAAAGCGGTTCCTACAATGAGCAGTTCTTC
TRBV19	.	.	TRBJ1-4	CASSALFF	TGTGCCAGTAGTGCTCTGTTTTTT
TRBV6-4	TRBD2	.	TRBJ2-3	CASRATSGSADTQYF	TGTGCCAGCAGGGCTACTAGCGGGAGTGCAGATACGCAGTATTTT